The 26 T cell receptor beta chains below all came from one sample that was sequenced in a study of blood T cells in healthy people across ages. Primed by a sample-barcoded 5' primer and a J-beta primer mix, a second PCR proceeded for 7 to 11 cycles. In TCRdb, the 5' RACE reads were re-called with MiXCR into one record per CDR3 protein. The sample lists some 1,800,000 distinct CDR3 sequences, 39% occurring once. Sequenced: blood. The source of these receptors is a human donor in good health.

About this clonotype: Its ends do not fully match the called genes, so a read error is possible. The rearrangement uses TRBV12-3 or TRBV12-4 and TRBJ2-3, with 7 nucleotides matching TRBD1. CDR3 length equals 15 residues. CDR3 DNA sequence: TGTGCCAGCAGTTTAATTAGGGACAGCACAGATACGGAGTATTTT. Encoded protein: CASSLIRDSTDTEYF.

This clonotype was picked up a small number of times. The rearrangement links TRBV29-1 to TRBJ2-1; possibly TRBD1 or TRBD2 for D (5 bases each). V lost 3 bases and J lost 7, with 7 bases in between. Looked up from germline, CDR1 is SQVTM and CDR2 is ANQGSEA. This CDR3 is built from 11 residues. CDR3 coding DNA: TGCAGCGTTGAGGGGGAGAATGAGCAGTTCTTC. Translation: CSVEGENEQFF.

This clonotype was detected a few times. The chain uses TRBV5-5 and TRBJ1-2; no clear D. The CDR3 sequence is 16 residues long. The germline CDR1 and CDR2 sequences are SGHKS and YYEKEE (reference sequence). V shed 0 bases and J shed 3 bases, with 15 bases lying between them. CDR3: CASSLAGSEPYYGYTF. Written as DNA, the CDR3 is TGTGCCAGCAGCTTGGCCGGATCAGAACCTTACTATGGCTACACCTTC.

The V and J genes are TRBV9 and TRBJ2-3; either TRBD1 or TRBD2 may supply D (6 bases each). The CDR3 consists of 17 residues. Deletions cut 4 bases from V and 1 base from J, with 19 bases between. Germline V gene lookup returns CDR1 SGDLS and CDR2 YYNGEE. The CDR3 sequence: CASSPIGGGAGTDTQYF. In nucleotides, the CDR3 is TGTGCCAGCAGCCCCATTGGGGGCGGGGCAGGCACAGATACGCAGTATTTT.

V gene TRBV6-1 combines with J gene TRBJ2-3; D is undetermined. CDR1 is MNHNS and CDR2 is SASEGT in the germline V gene. V was cut by 3 bases and J by 6 bases, with 16 bases left in between. The CDR3 loop spans 15 amino acids. The CDR3 nucleotides read TGTGCCAGCAGTGAGAATCCAATACGTGGGGATACGCAGTATTTT. This sequence encodes CASSENPIRGDTQYF.

The chain employs TRBV20-1 and TRBJ2-7; maybe TRBD1 (5 bases). Germline V gene sequence: CDR1 DFQATT, CDR2 SNEGSKA (reference sequence). Between the trimmed V and J ends, which lost 0 bases and 3 bases, there was a span of 9 bases. This CDR3 comprises 13 residues. CDR3 loop: CSARDTGNYEQYF. CDR3 nucleotides: TGCAGTGCTAGAGATACAGGAAACTACGAGCAGTACTTC.

The chain recombines TRBV28 with TRBJ1-2; 7 positions match TRBD1. With V trimmed by 3 bases and J by 4 bases, 5 bases remained unmatched. CDR1 MDHEN and CDR2 SYDVKM come from the germline V gene. The length of the CDR3 is 14 residues. The CDR3 DNA reads TGTGCCAGCAGTTTCCTGGGACAGCTCTATGGCTACACCTTC. It encodes CASSFLGQLYGYTF.

The V call is TRBV28, the J call TRBJ1-1; weak D call: TRBD1 (5 bases). The CDR3 spans 13 residues. Trimming removed 4 bases from V and 8 bases from J, with 14 bases in between. Germline-derived CDR1 and CDR2 are MDHEN and SYDVKM. CDR3 DNA sequence: TGTGCCAGCAGTTCTCCCGGGACGGCAGAAGCTTTCTTT. Translation: CASSSPGTAEAFF.

This clonotype has just a few counts. The V gene is TRBV27, the J gene TRBJ2-1; D gene uncertain. The CDR3 sequence is 14 residues long. V was trimmed by 4 bases and J by 6 bases, leaving 13 bases between them. Germline CDR1 and CDR2: MNHEY and SMNVEV (reference sequence). This CDR3 is CASSSTANLNEQFF. The CDR3 DNA sequence: TGTGCCAGCAGTTCCACGGCGAACCTCAATGAGCAGTTCTTC.

The gene calls are TRBV4-3 and TRBJ2-5; D remains unclear. Trimming took off 1 base at V and 4 bases at J, with 10 bases between the two ends. Germline lookup yields CDR1 LGHNA and CDR2 YSLEER. The CDR3 totals 14 residues. The CDR3 DNA follows: TGCGCCAGCAGCCAAGTTTTGGGGTTAGAGACCCAGTACTTC. Its translation is CASSQVLGLETQYF.

V and J are TRBV6-5 and TRBJ2-4; TRBD1 is a possible D gene (5 bases). This CDR3 has 14 residues. Germline lookup yields CDR1 MNHEY and CDR2 SVGAGI. Trimming removed 2 bases at V and 11 bases at J, with 16 bases between. Written as DNA, the CDR3 is TGTGCCAGCAGTTACCGACAGACCTTAGGACTTCAGTACTTC. It encodes CASSYRQTLGLQYF.

This clonotype showed up many times. This chain uses TRBV5-1 with TRBJ2-3, with D perhaps TRBD1 (6 bases). CDR1 and CDR2 from the germline V gene are SGHRS and YFSETQ. V gave up 5 bases and J gave up 5 bases, with 15 bases separating them. The CDR3 consists of 14 residues. The CDR3 sequence: CASSAGESRDTQYF. The CDR3 bases are TGCGCCAGCAGTGCAGGGGAAAGTAGAGATACGCAGTATTTT. The variable domain in full, with the rest retrieved from reference TRBV5-1 and TRBJ2-3, is KAGVTQTPRYLIKTRGQQVTLSCSPISGHRSVSWYQQTPGQGLQFLFEYFSETQRNKGNFPGRFSGRQFSNSRSEMNVSTLELGDSALYLCASSAGESRDTQYFGPGTRLTVL.

The table lists this clonotype with a few counts. The V call is TRBV20-1, the J call TRBJ2-3; 10 bases align to TRBD1. Germline assignment: CDR1 DFQATT and CDR2 SNEGSKA (reference sequence). V lost 1 base, J lost 5 bases, and 6 bases stayed unmatched. The CDR3 has 15 amino acids. Here the CDR3 reads CSARGGTGAGDTQYF. The CDR3 DNA follows: TGCAGTGCTAGAGGCGGGACAGGGGCAGGAGATACGCAGTATTTT.

This clonotype came up a few times. The rearrangement uses TRBV5-6 and TRBJ2-7, with TRBD1 as a possible D gene (7 bases). CDR3 length: 15 residues. Germline lookup yields CDR1 SGHDT and CDR2 YYEEEE. V lost 6 bases and J 0 bases, leaving 16 bases between the germline ends. This CDR3 reads CASTQGDSYSYEQYF. The CDR3 DNA reads as TGTGCCAGCACCCAGGGGGACTCGTACTCCTACGAGCAGTACTTC.

Note on this clonotype: Its ends do not fully match the called genes, so a read error is possible. The genes are TRBV5-6 and TRBJ2-7; D uncertain. Germline V CDR1 and CDR2: SGHDT, YYEEEE. This CDR3 region has 15 residues. The CDR3 DNA follows: TGCGCCAGCAGCAACCACCCGGTTACACCCGGCGAGCAGTACTTC. Protein sequence: CASSNHPVTPGEQYF. Based on the CDR3 plus reference TRBV5-6 and TRBJ2-7, the full variable domain is DAGVTQSPTHLIKTRGQQVTLRCSPKSGHDTVSWYQQALGQGPQFIFQYYEEEERQRGNFPDRFSGHQFPNYSSELNVNALLLGDSALYLCASSNHPVTPGEQYFGPGTRLTVT.

This chain links TRBV7-9 with TRBJ2-7, with a possible D match to TRBD1 (5 bases). Germline CDR1 SEHNR, CDR2 FQNEAQ (reference sequence). Trimming cost V 2 bases and J 6 bases, with 8 bases left between them. This CDR3 region has 12 residues. The CDR3 nucleotides are TGTGCCAGCAGCTTAAACAGGTTCGAGCAGTACTTC. This sequence encodes CASSLNRFEQYF.

The chain carries TRBV27 and TRBJ1-1; the match to TRBD1 covers 8 bases. Germline V gives CDR1 MNHEY, CDR2 SMNVEV (reference sequence). The CDR3 is 14 residues long. V dropped 6 bases and J dropped 3; count of bases not matched to a gene: 6. The CDR3 DNA reads TGTGCCAGCAGCCGACCGGACAGGGACACTGAAGCTTTCTTT. Protein sequence: CASSRPDRDTEAFF.

This clonotype occurred many times. J is TRBJ2-5 and V is TRBV29-1; a weak D match, TRBD1 (6 bases). This CDR3 contains 15 residues. In germline, CDR1 is SQVTM, CDR2 ANQGSEA. V gave up 0 bases and J gave up 2 bases, with 13 bases separating them. The CDR3 protein is CSVEDAPGQQETQYF. The CDR3 coding sequence is TGCAGCGTTGAAGACGCCCCCGGACAGCAAGAGACCCAGTACTTC.

This clonotype was recorded many times. This chain connects TRBV5-1 to TRBJ2-7, with D unclear. This CDR3 has 14 residues. Trimming took 0 bases from V and 0 from J, leaving 7 bases between them. Germline CDR1 and CDR2: SGHRS and YFSETQ. CDR3: CASSLDTVSYEQYF. In DNA form, the CDR3 reads TGCGCCAGCAGCTTGGATACAGTCTCCTACGAGCAGTACTTC.

The V gene is TRBV5-6, the J gene TRBJ2-6; D gene unclear. Germline-derived CDR1 and CDR2 are SGHDT and YYEEEE. The CDR3 sequence is 17 residues long. V dropped 1 base and J dropped 0 bases, with 11 bases sitting between them. CDR3 DNA sequence: TGTGCCAGCAGCTTGCAGGCCCAGAGCTCTGGGGCCAACGTCCTGACTTTC. This sequence encodes CASSLQAQSSGANVLTF.

As to this clonotype: Its ends do not fully match the called genes, so a read error is possible. The chain employs TRBV20-1 and TRBJ1-2, with D perhaps TRBD1 (5 bases). The CDR3 is made up of 12 amino acids. The germline CDR1 and CDR2 sequences are DFQATT and SNEGSKA (reference sequence). The CDR3 coding sequence is TGCAGGGCTAGTGGGCAGGGCTATGGCCACACCTTC. Its protein product is CRASGQGYGHTF.

This clonotype has just a few counts. V is TRBV5-1 and J is TRBJ2-2; D call uncertain. Between the trimmed V and J ends, which lost 2 bases and 6 bases, there was a span of 14 bases. The CDR3 runs 15 residues. Germline V lookup: CDR1 SGHRS, CDR2 YFSETQ. The CDR3 sequence: CASSFNPNDAGELFF. Here the CDR3 DNA reads TGCGCCAGCAGCTTCAACCCGAACGACGCCGGGGAGCTGTTTTTT.

This clonotype was observed a single time. The rearrangement links TRBV19 to TRBJ2-3; unclear D gene. Per germline, CDR1 LNHDA and CDR2 SQIVND (reference sequence). There are 13 residues in the CDR3. Trimming cost V 5 bases and J 6 bases, with 12 bases left between them. CDR3 nucleotide sequence: TGTGCCAGTAGTCCCCAGGTCCCCGATACGCAGTATTTT. Translating gives CASSPQVPDTQYF.

There are a few counts of this clonotype. CDR3 DNA sequence: TGTGCCAGCAGTTTGATGGGACGGGAGAATGAAAAACTGTTTTTT. Its translation is CASSLMGRENEKLFF. The chain employs TRBV28 and TRBJ1-4; a possible D gene is TRBD1 (5 bases). V lost 3 bases and J lost 5, with 13 bases in between. The germline V gene encodes CDR1 MDHEN and CDR2 SYDVKM. The CDR3 is 15 amino acids.

This clonotype appeared once. This may stem from a read error, because a much larger clone lies one nucleotide away. The chain uses TRBV7-2 and TRBJ2-4, with unresolved D. Germline values: CDR1 SGHTA, CDR2 FQGNSA. Deletions cut 1 base from V and 15 bases from J, with 13 bases between. This CDR3 region has 12 residues. Written as DNA, the CDR3 is TGTGCCAGCAGCTTAGGTCACTACGAGCGGTACTTC. Its protein is CASSLGHYERYF.

The V and J genes are TRBV7-3 and TRBJ2-6; possible D gene TRBD1, 5 bases. From germline, CDR1 is SGHTA and CDR2 FQGTGA. The V gene lost 0 bases and the J gene lost 12 bases, with 9 bases spanning the gap. The CDR3 has 13 amino acids. DNA of the CDR3: TGTGCCAGCAGCTTAACGTTAAGGGGCGTCCTGACTTTC. Amino acid sequence: CASSLTLRGVLTF.